This record concerns one T cell receptor (beta chain) sequence. CDR3 size: 15 residues. Looked up from germline, CDR1 is KGHDR and CDR2 is SFDVKD. Trimming shortened V by 1 base and J by 9 bases, and 12 bases separated the two germline ends. Data came from immunoSEQ multiplex PCR; TCRdb stores just in-frame clones and leaves some out. The sample includes 74,000 or so clones, about 89% of them seen just once. The data were taken from a study of control samples from healthy donors and cancer patients. The origin of this receptor is a man aged 45-65 years in good health. V usage is TRBV24-1 and J usage is TRBJ1-6; D gene ambiguous. Sequencing was performed on blood. CDR3 protein: CATSDFGSGGSPLHF. The CDR3 DNA sequence: TGTGCCACCAGTGATTTTGGCAGCGGAGGTTCACCCCTCCACTTT.